The next 17 T cell receptor beta chains were all read from a single sample in a study of beta chain features in type 1 diabetes. Since all of the isolated RNA was reverse transcribed, expressed TCRB transcripts were what got sequenced. Profiling relied on immunoSEQ multiplex PCR, and the TCRdb table lists in-frame clones only, not all of them. The repertoire holds approximately 250,000 clones, with 9.6% as singletons. Input material: naive CD4+ T cells from blood. The receptors derive from a woman between 18 and 30 years old in good health.

This clone was seen only a few times. This chain joins TRBV19 and TRBJ1-5, with 8 bases lining up with TRBD1. CDR3 length: 16 amino acids. V gave up 4 bases and J gave up 6 bases; unmatched junction bases: 11. Germline V gene sequence: CDR1 LNHDA, CDR2 SQIVND (reference sequence). The CDR3 DNA sequence: TGTGCCAGTAGTACCCAAGGACAGGGATTGAGTCAGCCCCAGCATTTT. It translates to CASSTQGQGLSQPQHF.

DNA of the CDR3: TGTGCCAGTAGTTCCCGGGACAGGGGGCGCACCGGGGAGCTGTTTTTT. Translating gives CASSSRDRGRTGELFF. This chain joins TRBV19 and TRBJ2-2, with 12 bases fitting TRBD1. Germline lookup yields CDR1 LNHDA and CDR2 SQIVND (reference sequence). J gave up 4 bases and V 5 bases, and 5 bases lay outside the gene matches. The CDR3 extends over 16 amino acids. Full variable domain (rest looked up from reference TRBV19 and TRBJ2-2): DGGITQSPKYLFRKEGQNVTLSCEQNLNHDAMYWYRQDPGQGLRLIYYSQIVNDFQKGDIAEGYSVSREKKESFPLTVTSAQKNPTAFYLCASSSRDRGRTGELFFGEGSRLTVL.

In its sample, this clone was seen a few times. Other DNA sequences within the sample encode an identical CDR3. V is TRBV5-1 and J is TRBJ2-5, with TRBD2 as a possible D gene (6 bases). Per the germline V gene, CDR1 is SGHRS and CDR2 is YFSETQ. The CDR3 sequence is 14 residues long. V was shortened by 0 bases and J by 2 bases, with 8 bases between the two germline ends. The CDR3 DNA is TGCGCCAGCAGCTTGGCTGGGGGGCAAGAGACCCAGTACTTC. Amino acids: CASSLAGGQETQYF.

This clone turned up a few times. The rearrangement links TRBV5-1 to TRBJ2-2, with a tentative D call TRBD2 (6 bases). With 0 bases removed from V and 5 bases from J, the gap between germline ends came to 8 bases. This CDR3 is built from 14 residues. Germline CDR1 reads SGHRS; CDR2 reads YFSETQ. The CDR3 sequence: CASSLGSGTGELFF. The CDR3 DNA reads as TGCGCCAGCAGCTTGGGAAGCGGGACCGGGGAGCTGTTTTTT.

This chain joins TRBV5-1 and TRBJ2-3; D not resolved. V lost 0 bases and J 2 bases, leaving 7 bases between the germline ends. The CDR3 loop spans 14 amino acids. CDR1 is SGHRS, CDR2 YFSETQ, per germline. CDR3 coding DNA: TGCGCCAGCAGCTTGGAAGCTTTCACAGATACGCAGTATTTT. It codes for CASSLEAFTDTQYF.

The chain employs TRBV2 and TRBJ1-4; no definite D call. The germline V gene encodes CDR1 SNHLY and CDR2 FYNNEI. The germline V and J ends were trimmed by 6 bases and 3 bases, with 11 bases remaining between them. The CDR3 contains 14 residues. CDR3 in DNA: TGTGCCAGCAGCGTACAAGGAGCTAATGAAAAACTGTTTTTT. This gives the protein CASSVQGANEKLFF.

This clone was seen a handful of times. V and J are TRBV10-3 and TRBJ2-3, with D possibly matching TRBD1 (6 bases). Looked up from germline, CDR1 is ENHRY and CDR2 is SYGVKD. This CDR3 spans 16 amino acids. Trimming took off 4 bases at V and 6 bases at J, with 20 bases between the two ends. CDR3 sequence: CAISGQKQGRGDTQYF. CDR3 nucleotide sequence: TGTGCCATCAGTGGGCAGAAGCAGGGGCGCGGGGATACGCAGTATTTT.

This clone turned up a few times. CDR3 DNA sequence: TGTGCCAGCAGTGAAGTCGTCTCCGGGGAGCTGTTTTTT. It yields the protein CASSEVVSGELFF. The gene calls are TRBV2 and TRBJ2-2; unclear D gene. Trimming took 1 base from V and 6 from J, leaving 6 bases between them. This CDR3 contains 13 residues. Per germline, CDR1 SNHLY and CDR2 FYNNEI. Full variable domain (missing parts from reference TRBV2 and TRBJ2-2): EPEVTQTPSHQVTQMGQEVILRCVPISNHLYFYWYRQILGQKVEFLVSFYNNEISEKSEIFDDQFSVERPDGSNFTLKIRSTKLEDSAMYFCASSEVVSGELFFGEGSRLTVL.

The CDR3 region is CASSLGGQGKAKNIQYF. The CDR3 DNA reads TGTGCCAGCAGCTTGGGAGGACAGGGGAAAGCCAAAAACATTCAGTACTTC. V usage is TRBV5-5 and J usage is TRBJ2-4, with 9 nucleotides matching TRBD1. Germline CDR1 and CDR2: SGHKS and YYEKEE (reference sequence). V shed 0 bases, J shed 0 bases, and the junction held 4 bases outside the gene matches. The CDR3 runs to 17 residues.

The chain recombines TRBV18 with TRBJ1-1; 8 nucleotides agree with TRBD1. Germline CDR1 is KGHSH and CDR2 is LQKENI. This CDR3 has 13 amino acids. The V gene end was trimmed by 4 bases and the J gene end by 5 bases; junction bases not matched to a gene: 3. The CDR3 sequence is CASSHRGETEAFF. DNA for the CDR3: TGTGCCAGCTCACACAGGGGGGAGACTGAAGCTTTCTTT.

This chain connects TRBV5-1 to TRBJ2-7; 7 bases fit TRBD2. The junction had 17 bases not matched to a gene; V was cut back by 4 bases and J by 10 bases. Germline V gene lookup returns CDR1 SGHRS and CDR2 YFSETQ. The CDR3 contains 15 residues. The CDR3: CASSTADSTAGRQYF. CDR3 sequence (DNA): TGCGCCAGCAGCACAGCCGACTCGACAGCGGGACGACAGTACTTC.

This clone was seen a handful of times. This chain uses TRBV18 with TRBJ2-1; TRBD1 agrees at 7 bases. Germline CDR1 reads KGHSH; CDR2 reads LQKENI. Trimming removed 6 bases from V and 6 bases from J; junction bases left unmatched: 11. The CDR3 totals 15 residues. The CDR3 loop is CASSRRGPTGNEQFF. The CDR3 DNA reads TGTGCCAGCTCCCGTAGGGGGCCCACGGGCAATGAGCAGTTCTTC.

This chain uses TRBV4-1 with TRBJ2-2, with D perhaps TRBD2 (6 bases). Per the germline V gene, CDR1 is MGHRA and CDR2 is YSYEKL. The CDR3 loop spans 16 amino acids. Trimming pared 0 bases from V and 5 bases from J, leaving 13 bases between. CDR3 sequence: CASSQEPTAGTGELFF. The CDR3 coding sequence is TGCGCCAGCAGCCAAGAGCCCACCGCGGGGACCGGGGAGCTGTTTTTT.

The chain uses TRBV2 and TRBJ2-2, with D possibly matching TRBD2 (6 bases). Trimming took off 4 bases at V and 7 bases at J, with 19 bases between the two ends. This CDR3 is built from 16 residues. Germline V lookup: CDR1 SNHLY, CDR2 FYNNEI. The CDR3 DNA is TGTGCCAGCAGTGCGCGGCTAGGAGGGCTCTACGGGGAGCTGTTTTTT. Encoded protein: CASSARLGGLYGELFF.

V and J are TRBV6-4 and TRBJ2-1; 8 nucleotides align to TRBD2. V lost 8 bases, J lost 3 bases, and 3 bases stayed unmatched. The germline CDR1 and CDR2 sequences are MRHNA and SNTAGT. The CDR3 consists of 13 residues. Written as DNA, the CDR3 is TGTGCCAGCGGGGGGACTAGCTACAATGAGCAGTTCTTC. Its translation is CASGGTSYNEQFF.

The chain carries TRBV14 and TRBJ2-6, with TRBD1 matching over 8 bases. The CDR3 has 15 residues. V trimming: 2 bases; J trimming: 8 bases; junction bases outside the gene matches: 5. CDR1 SGHDN and CDR2 FVKESK come from the germline V gene. CDR3 coding DNA: TGTGCCAGCAGCCAACGAACAGGGGGAACCAACGTCCTGACTTTC. Protein: CASSQRTGGTNVLTF.

This clone was found a few times. This sequence joins TRBV5-4 and TRBJ1-6, with D perhaps TRBD1 (6 bases). V lost 4 bases, J lost 7 bases, and 15 bases lay in between. The CDR3 is 15 amino acids. CDR1 SGHNT and CDR2 YYREEE come from the germline V gene (reference sequence). CDR3 amino acids: CASSALGQGNSPLHF. Written as DNA, the CDR3 is TGTGCCAGCAGCGCCCTAGGGCAGGGGAATTCACCCCTCCACTTT.